Listed here are 25 T cell receptor beta chains from one sample, sequenced in a study of blood T cell repertoires in COVID-19. The method was immunoSEQ multiplex PCR; TCRdb's version includes in-frame clones alone and lacks a portion of them. This sample has roughly 200,000 clones, with approximately 86% found just once. Sequencing was done on a sample of PBMCs or T cells enriched from blood (not recorded which). All receptors derive from a woman between 25 and 40 years old who had recovered from COVID-19.

This clone was seen a single time. The chain employs TRBV4-2 and TRBJ2-3, with D perhaps TRBD1 (5 bases). Germline-derived CDR1 and CDR2 are LGHNA and YNFKEQ. CDR3 length: 16 residues. V shed 4 bases and J shed 2 bases, with 16 bases lying between them. The CDR3 sequence: CASSPGRGELTDTQYF. The CDR3 region has the DNA TGTGCCAGCAGCCCTGGTAGGGGCGAGCTCACAGATACGCAGTATTTT.

The chain's CDR3 is CASSQEGLAGGTDEQYF. CDR3 bases: TGCGCCAGCAGCCAAGAAGGACTAGCGGGAGGTACGGACGAGCAGTACTTC. The rearrangement joins TRBV4-3 to TRBJ2-7, with TRBD2 identical over 14 bases. The germline V gene has CDR1 LGHNA and CDR2 YSLEER. The V gene end was trimmed by 0 bases and the J gene end by 5 bases; junction bases not matched to a gene: 6. This CDR3 comprises 17 residues.

The gene calls are TRBV24-1 and TRBJ2-7; the D gene is possibly TRBD2 (5 bases). Germline CDR1 KGHDR, CDR2 SFDVKD. Between the trimmed V and J ends, which lost 4 bases and 0 bases, there was a span of 15 bases. The CDR3 runs 16 residues. CDR3 sequence: CATSDPRGPSSYEQYF. The CDR3 DNA reads TGTGCCACCAGTGACCCGAGAGGGCCGAGCTCCTACGAGCAGTACTTC.

The rearrangement joins TRBV12-3 or TRBV12-4 to TRBJ2-3; D unclear. The CDR3 is made up of 13 amino acids. V was clipped by 3 bases and J by 4 bases, with 8 bases between them. As DNA, the CDR3 is TGTGCCAGCAGTTTGGCTCGATCAGATACGCAGTATTTT. This gives the protein CASSLARSDTQYF.

This chain uses TRBV5-1 with TRBJ1-3; D uncertain. This CDR3 is built from 15 residues. V shed 1 base and J shed 1 base, with 9 bases lying between them. Per the germline V gene, CDR1 is SGHRS and CDR2 is YFSETQ. This chain's CDR3 is CASSLIPGSGNTIYF. CDR3 bases: TGCGCCAGCAGCTTGATTCCGGGGTCTGGAAACACCATATATTTT.

The V gene is TRBV3-1 (or the pseudogene TRBV3-2), the J gene TRBJ2-7, with a weak D call TRBD2 (5 bases). Germline V gene sequence: CDR1 LGHDT, CDR2 YNNKEL (reference sequence). Trimming pared 5 bases from V and 6 bases from J, leaving 20 bases between. This CDR3 spans 15 amino acids. The CDR3 spells CASSTRVGVFVEQYF. The CDR3 bases are TGTGCCAGCAGCACCCGCGTCGGGGTCTTCGTCGAGCAGTACTTC.

The gene calls are TRBV6-6 and TRBJ2-7; weak D call: TRBD1 (6 bases). V was shortened by 2 bases and J by 7 bases, with 15 bases between the two germline ends. Per the germline V gene, CDR1 is MNHNY and CDR2 is SVGAGI (reference sequence). The CDR3 is 14 amino acids. The CDR3 bases are TGTGCCAGCAGTTACGGGGGCCGGACTGGGGAGCAGTACTTC. It translates to CASSYGGRTGEQYF.

The rearrangement uses TRBV7-9 and TRBJ1-4, with no clear D. V was clipped by 0 bases and J by 6 bases, with 11 bases between them. Germline loops: CDR1 SEHNR, CDR2 FQNEAQ (reference sequence). The CDR3 length is 15 residues. For the CDR3, the DNA is TGTGCCAGCAGCTTAGCCGCGGCGCCTTATGAAAAACTGTTTTTT. Encoded protein: CASSLAAAPYEKLFF. The entire variable domain, with the rest obtained from reference TRBV7-9 and TRBJ1-4, is as follows: DTGVSQNPRHKITKRGQNVTFRCDPISEHNRLYWYRQTLGQGPEFLTYFQNEAQLEKSRLLSDRFSAERPKGSFSTLEIQRTEQGDSAMYLCASSLAAAPYEKLFFGSGTQLSVL.

The CDR3 spells CAWSGTSGFYEQYF. The CDR3 DNA is TGTGCCTGGAGTGGGACTAGCGGGTTCTACGAGCAGTACTTC. The chain combines TRBV30 with TRBJ2-7; 11 bases line up with TRBD2. V lost 1 base and J lost 3; bases outside the gene matches: 2. The CDR3 consists of 14 residues. Germline V gene data show CDR1 as GTSNPN and CDR2 as SVGIG (reference sequence).

This clone was recorded only once. The chain links TRBV5-4 to TRBJ2-1, with 10 bases identical to TRBD2. CDR3 length equals 18 residues. Germline V gene sequence: CDR1 SGHNT, CDR2 YYREEE (reference sequence). Trimming at V came to 0 bases and at J to 3 bases, leaving 9 bases not matched to a gene. Written as DNA, the CDR3 is TGTGCCAGCAGCTTGGTCGTTTACAGGACTAGCGGCTACAATGAGCAGTTCTTC. It codes for CASSLVVYRTSGYNEQFF.

The genes are TRBV18 and TRBJ2-7; 9 bases are shared with TRBD1. The CDR3 is made up of 16 amino acids. Germline V lookup: CDR1 KGHSH, CDR2 LQKENI. After removal of 2 bases from V and 3 bases from J, the junction contained 8 bases not matched to a gene. This CDR3 is CASSPAGDRENYEQYF. DNA for the CDR3: TGTGCCAGCTCACCAGCAGGGGACAGGGAAAACTACGAGCAGTACTTC.

V gene TRBV25-1 combines with J gene TRBJ1-1; D perhaps matches TRBD1 (5 bases). Germline V gene lookup returns CDR1 MGHDK and CDR2 SYGVNS. The CDR3 length is 13 residues. Trimming took 7 bases from V and 4 from J, leaving 13 bases between them. The CDR3: CASIDRQLTEAFF. The CDR3 DNA reads TGTGCCAGCATTGACAGACAGCTCACTGAAGCTTTCTTT.

The chain has TRBV9 and TRBJ2-2; 13 positions agree with TRBD2. The CDR3 is 19 amino acids. J lost 7 bases, V lost 0 bases, and 12 bases had no gene match. Germline assignment: CDR1 SGDLS and CDR2 YYNGEE. The CDR3 loop is CASSVDFPGTSGINGELFF. Written as DNA, the CDR3 is TGTGCCAGCAGCGTAGATTTTCCCGGGACTAGCGGGATTAACGGGGAGCTGTTTTTT.

The genes are TRBV21-1 and TRBJ2-1; the table calls TRBD1, which could not be checked here. TRBV21-1 is shown as a pseudogene. The CDR3 loop spans 13 amino acids. The CDR3, as DNA: TGTGCCAGCAAAATCGACAGTTACAATGAGCAGTTCTTC. Translating it yields CASKIDSYNEQFF.

The chain is built from TRBV5-1 and TRBJ1-3, with D hard to call. This CDR3 is 13 amino acids long. The germline V gene encodes CDR1 SGHRS and CDR2 YFSETQ. Trimming stripped 0 bases from V and 6 bases from J, with 7 bases between. The CDR3 spells CASSLDSLNTIYF. The DNA of the CDR3 is TGCGCCAGCAGCTTGGACAGTTTAAACACCATATATTTT.

V usage is TRBV5-6 and J usage is TRBJ2-1; D gene ambiguous. V dropped 0 bases and J dropped 0 bases, with 4 bases sitting between them. Germline-derived CDR1 and CDR2 are SGHDT and YYEEEE. The CDR3 runs to 14 residues. The CDR3 region has the DNA TGTGCCAGCAGCTTGGTTAACTCCTACAATGAGCAGTTCTTC. It yields the protein CASSLVNSYNEQFF.

This sequence joins TRBV19 and TRBJ1-5, with unresolved D. The CDR3 is made up of 16 amino acids. Germline V gene data show CDR1 as LNHDA and CDR2 as SQIVND (reference sequence). V gave up 6 bases and J gave up 1 base, with 16 bases separating them. In nucleotides, the CDR3 is TGTGCCAGTAGAGTGTCCTTGCTCAGGAGCAATCAGCCCCAGCATTTT. This gives the protein CASRVSLLRSNQPQHF.

The chain recombines TRBV30 with TRBJ2-7; 7 bases map to TRBD1. The J segment lost 12 bases and the V segment lost 2 bases, leaving 10 bases of the junction unmatched. The CDR3 totals 12 residues. Germline loops: CDR1 GTSNPN, CDR2 SVGIG (reference sequence). The CDR3 reads CAWSKTPRQGYF. The CDR3 DNA reads as TGTGCCTGGAGTAAAACCCCGAGACAGGGGTACTTC.

The J gene is TRBJ1-4, the V gene TRBV5-1, with D hard to call. CDR3 length: 14 amino acids. Germline CDR1 reads SGHRS; CDR2 reads YFSETQ. Trimming took off 0 bases at V and 8 bases at J, with 11 bases between the two ends. For the CDR3, the DNA is TGCGCCAGCAGCTTGGGAGGAGAGGGAGAAAAACTGTTTTTT. Its translation is CASSLGGEGEKLFF. Looking up the rest from reference TRBV5-1 and TRBJ1-4 gives the full variable domain: KAGVTQTPRYLIKTRGQQVTLSCSPISGHRSVSWYQQTPGQGLQFLFEYFSETQRNKGNFPGRFSGRQFSNSRSEMNVSTLELGDSALYLCASSLGGEGEKLFFGSGTQLSVL.

CDR3 amino acids: CAWSVTGEANYGYTF. As DNA, the CDR3 is TGTGCCTGGAGTGTAACAGGGGAAGCTAACTATGGCTACACCTTC. The V gene is TRBV30, the J gene TRBJ1-2; the match to TRBD1 covers 7 bases. The V gene end was trimmed by 0 bases and the J gene end by 0 bases; junction bases not matched to a gene: 4. Germline V gene sequence: CDR1 GTSNPN, CDR2 SVGIG (reference sequence). CDR3 length: 15 residues.

The rearrangement joins TRBV4-2 to TRBJ1-4; D not resolved. Trimming took 0 bases from V and 8 from J, leaving 7 bases between them. Germline-derived CDR1 and CDR2 are LGHNA and YNFKEQ. This CDR3 spans 13 amino acids. The CDR3 sequence: CASSQDIREKLFF. CDR3 nucleotides: TGTGCCAGCAGCCAAGATATACGGGAAAAACTGTTTTTT.

The chain has TRBV24-1 and TRBJ1-1; D is ambiguous. From germline, CDR1 is KGHDR and CDR2 SFDVKD. This CDR3 spans 14 amino acids. The V end lost 4 bases, the J end lost 1 base, and 9 bases lay between the germline ends. The CDR3 spells CATSDTDTNTEAFF. The CDR3 coding sequence is TGTGCCACCAGTGACACCGACACGAACACTGAAGCTTTCTTT.

The chain employs TRBV7-8 and TRBJ2-6; D is unresolved. V lost 9 bases to trimming and J lost 0 bases, with 21 bases between them. From germline, CDR1 is SGHVS and CDR2 FQNEAQ. The CDR3 runs to 18 residues. The CDR3 bases are TGTGCCAGTCTCAGACGACGACAAATCCCCTCTGGGGCCAACGTCCTGACTTTC. Amino acids: CASLRRRQIPSGANVLTF.

The chain couples TRBV7-3 to TRBJ2-1, with D perhaps matching TRBD2 (6 bases). CDR1 is SGHTA and CDR2 is FQGTGA in the germline V gene. This CDR3 contains 15 residues. V was cut by 2 bases and J by 1 base, with 9 bases left in between. The CDR3 DNA sequence: TGTGCCAGCAGCTTAGGGGCGGGGTCCTACAATGAGCAGTTCTTC. Translation gives CASSLGAGSYNEQFF.

This clone has only one observation. CDR3 nucleotides: TGTGCCAGCAGCTTAATGGGACTAGCGGGGGAGACACCCACAGATACGCAGTATTTT. It specifies CASSLMGLAGETPTDTQYF. This sequence joins TRBV7-9 and TRBJ2-3; 14 nucleotides match TRBD2. From germline, CDR1 is SEHNR and CDR2 FQNEAQ (reference sequence). This CDR3 has 19 amino acids. J lost 2 bases, V lost 2 bases, and 9 bases had no gene match.